This T cell receptor (beta chain) was found in a study of T cells in Graves' hyperthyroidism and ophthalmopathy. Germline CDR1 is DFQATT and CDR2 is SNEGSKA (reference sequence). This CDR3 spans 13 amino acids. The ends were cut back, 0 bases at V and 2 bases at J, with 8 bases in the middle. This clonotype was seen a handful of times. Its antigen is currently unknown. Findings and caveats of the study: A median approximately 6.8 months before onset, the model predicted ophthalmopathy. Most thyroid clonotypes expanded above 0.001 were also detected in blood.

Absence of ophthalmopathy progression within 18 months defined stable Graves' hyperthyroidism. Template material for amplifying TCR beta CDR3 regions consisted of RNA transcripts. The primer set for the first-round RT-PCR of the TCR CDR3 was HTBI. TCRdb itself ran the multiplex PCR reads through MiXCR, one entry per CDR3 protein. The sample has some 620,000 distinct CDR3 sequences; roughly 16% are singletons. Sequenced input: blood. The chain joins TRBV20-1 to TRBJ2-7; D unresolved. The receptor was isolated from a woman aged 25 to 45 with Graves' hyperthyroidism. The CDR3 reads CSARDARAYEQYF. As DNA, the CDR3 is TGCAGTGCTAGAGATGCACGGGCCTACGAGCAGTACTTC.